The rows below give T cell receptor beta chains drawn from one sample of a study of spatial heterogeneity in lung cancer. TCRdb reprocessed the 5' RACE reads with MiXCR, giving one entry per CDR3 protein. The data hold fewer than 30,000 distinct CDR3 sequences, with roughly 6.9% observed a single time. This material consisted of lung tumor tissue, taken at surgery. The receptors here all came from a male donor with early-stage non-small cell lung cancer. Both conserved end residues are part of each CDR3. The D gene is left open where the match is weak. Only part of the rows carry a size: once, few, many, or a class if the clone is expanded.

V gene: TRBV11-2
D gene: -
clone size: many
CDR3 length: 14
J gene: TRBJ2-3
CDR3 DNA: TGTGCCAGCAGCTTAGCGGGGTACACAGATACGCAGTATTTT
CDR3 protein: CASSLAGYTDTQYF

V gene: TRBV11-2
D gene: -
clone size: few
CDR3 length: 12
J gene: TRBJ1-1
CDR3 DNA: TGTGCCAGCAGTTACCGGGACACAGAAGCTTTCTTT
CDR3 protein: CASSYRDTEAFF

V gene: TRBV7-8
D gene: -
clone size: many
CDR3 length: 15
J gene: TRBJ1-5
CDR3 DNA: TGTGCCAGCAGGCCGGACACCAGTAGCAATCAGCCCCAGCATTTT
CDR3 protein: CASRPDTSSNQPQHF

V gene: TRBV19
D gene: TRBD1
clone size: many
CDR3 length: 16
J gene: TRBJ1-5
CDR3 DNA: TGTGCCAGTAGTGGGAGGACAGGGCTTAGCAATCAGCCCCAGCATTTT
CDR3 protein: CASSGRTGLSNQPQHF

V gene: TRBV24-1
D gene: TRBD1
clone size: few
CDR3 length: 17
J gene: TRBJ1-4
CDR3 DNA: TGTGCCACCAGTGACACGGGACAGGGTGGGAGAAATGAAAAACTGTTTTTT
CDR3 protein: CATSDTGQGGRNEKLFF

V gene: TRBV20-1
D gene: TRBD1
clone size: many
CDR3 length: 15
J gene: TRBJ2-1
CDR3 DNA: TGCAGTGCTAGAGGGACAGGCAGCTCCTACAATGAGCAGTTCTTC
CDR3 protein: CSARGTGSSYNEQFF

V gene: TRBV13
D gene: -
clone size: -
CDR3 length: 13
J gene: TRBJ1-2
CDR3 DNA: TGTGCCAGCAGCTTAGACAGGGCTCATGGCTACACCTTC
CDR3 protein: CASSLDRAHGYTF

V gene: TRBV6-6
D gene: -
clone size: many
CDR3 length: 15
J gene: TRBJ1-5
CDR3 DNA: TGTGCCAGCAGTCCCGGAGGCAGGGTCAATCAGCCCCAGCATTTT
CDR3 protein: CASSPGGRVNQPQHF

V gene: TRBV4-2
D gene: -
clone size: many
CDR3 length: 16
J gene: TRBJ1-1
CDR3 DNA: TGTGCCAGCAGCCAAGGAACAGGGTTCTCGAACACTGAAGCTTTCTTT
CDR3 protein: CASSQGTGFSNTEAFF

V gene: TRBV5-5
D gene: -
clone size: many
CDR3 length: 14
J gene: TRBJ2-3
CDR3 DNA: TGTGCCAGCAGCCGGGACCGGTACACAGATACGCAGTATTTT
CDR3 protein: CASSRDRYTDTQYF

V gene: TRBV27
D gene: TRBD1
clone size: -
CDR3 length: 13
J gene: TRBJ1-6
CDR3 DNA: TGTGCCAGCACGGACAGGGATGATTCACCCCTCCACTTT
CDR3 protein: CASTDRDDSPLHF

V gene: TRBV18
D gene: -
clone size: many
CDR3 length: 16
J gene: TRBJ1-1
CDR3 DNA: TGTGCCAGCTCACCCCCCAGGCATGGGGTGGGTACTGAAGCTTTCTTT
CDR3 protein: CASSPPRHGVGTEAFF

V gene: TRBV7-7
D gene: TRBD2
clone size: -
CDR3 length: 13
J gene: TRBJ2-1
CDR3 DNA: TGTGCTAGCAGCTTAGCGGGGAACAATGAGCAGTTCTTC
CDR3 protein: CASSLAGNNEQFF

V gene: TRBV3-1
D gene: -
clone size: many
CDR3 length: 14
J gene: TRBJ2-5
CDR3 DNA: TGTGCCAGCAGCCAAGATACGAATTCGGAGACCCAGTACTTC
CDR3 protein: CASSQDTNSETQYF

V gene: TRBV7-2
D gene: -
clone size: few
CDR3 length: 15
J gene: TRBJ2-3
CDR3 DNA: TGTGCCAGCAGCTTAGTTAGTGCCTCAGGAGATACGCAGTATTTT
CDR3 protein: CASSLVSASGDTQYF

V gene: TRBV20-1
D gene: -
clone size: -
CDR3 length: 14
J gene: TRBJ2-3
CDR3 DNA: TGCAGTGCCGCAGGGACTTTCCGCACAGATACGCAGTATTTT
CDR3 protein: CSAAGTFRTDTQYF

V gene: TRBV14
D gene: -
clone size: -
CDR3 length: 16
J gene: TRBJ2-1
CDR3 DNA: TGTGCCTGCAGCCTACGTACCGGGGGCGAACGGAATGAGCAGTTCTTC
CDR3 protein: CACSLRTGGERNEQFF

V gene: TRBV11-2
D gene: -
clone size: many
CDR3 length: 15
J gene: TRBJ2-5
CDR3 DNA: TGTGCCAGCAGCCTGGGACCCAGGAGGTCTGAGACCCAGTACTTC
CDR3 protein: CASSLGPRRSETQYF

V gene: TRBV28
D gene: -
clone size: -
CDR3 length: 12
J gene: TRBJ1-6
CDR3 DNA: TGTGCCAGCAGCGCAGGGGATTCACCCCTCCACTTT
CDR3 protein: CASSAGDSPLHF

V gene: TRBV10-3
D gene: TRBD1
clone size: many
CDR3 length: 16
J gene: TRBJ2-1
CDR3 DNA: TGTGCCACTAACTCAAGGGACAGGGGGCGTAGGAATGAGCAGTTCTTC
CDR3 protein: CATNSRDRGRRNEQFF

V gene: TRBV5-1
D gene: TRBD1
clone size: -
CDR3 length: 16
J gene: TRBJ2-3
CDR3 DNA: TGCGCCAGCAGCTTGGAAGCGGCAGGGGGCGCAGATACGCAGTATTTT
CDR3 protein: CASSLEAAGGADTQYF

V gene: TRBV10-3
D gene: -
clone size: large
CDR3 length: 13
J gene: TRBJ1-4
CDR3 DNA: TGTGCCATCAGTACGGGACATGATGAAAAACTGTTTTTT
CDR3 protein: CAISTGHDEKLFF

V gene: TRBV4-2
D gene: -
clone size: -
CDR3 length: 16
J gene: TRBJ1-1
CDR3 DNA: TGTGCCAGCAGCCAAGTCGCACGCGGGGGATACACTGAAGCTTTCTTT
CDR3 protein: CASSQVARGGYTEAFF

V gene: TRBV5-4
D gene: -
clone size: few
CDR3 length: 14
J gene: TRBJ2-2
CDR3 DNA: TGTGTCAGCAGCTTGGGAGGACCCACCGGGGAGCTGTTTTTT
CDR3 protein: CVSSLGGPTGELFF

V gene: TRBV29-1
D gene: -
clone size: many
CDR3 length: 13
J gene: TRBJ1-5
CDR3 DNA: TGCAGCGTTGAAAGCAGCCATAATCAGCCCCAGCATTTT
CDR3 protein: CSVESSHNQPQHF

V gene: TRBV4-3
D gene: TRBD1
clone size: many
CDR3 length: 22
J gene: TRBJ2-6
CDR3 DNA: TGCGCCAGCAGCCAAGATCTGATCGGACAGGGGAGGATCAGGTCTGGGGCCAACGTCCTGACTTTC
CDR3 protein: CASSQDLIGQGRIRSGANVLTF

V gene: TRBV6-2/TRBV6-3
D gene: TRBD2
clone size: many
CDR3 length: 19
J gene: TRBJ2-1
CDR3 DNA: TGTGCCAGCAGTTACTCGGCTAGCGGGGGATACCTCTCCTACAATGAGCAGTTCTTC
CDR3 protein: CASSYSASGGYLSYNEQFF

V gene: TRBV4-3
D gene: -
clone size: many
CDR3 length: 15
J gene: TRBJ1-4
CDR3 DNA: TGCGCCAGCAGCCCCCTCTCCCAGGGCCCAGCGGGACTGTTTTTT
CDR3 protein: CASSPLSQGPAGLFF

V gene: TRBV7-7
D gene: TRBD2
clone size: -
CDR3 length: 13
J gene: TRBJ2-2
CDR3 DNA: TGTGCCAGCAGCCCGACTAGCGGGGGGGAGCTGTTTTTT
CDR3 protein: CASSPTSGGELFF

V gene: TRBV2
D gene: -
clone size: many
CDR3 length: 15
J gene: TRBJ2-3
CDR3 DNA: TGTGCCAGCCTACCCAGGGGGGCCGGCACAGATACGCAGTATTTT
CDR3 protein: CASLPRGAGTDTQYF

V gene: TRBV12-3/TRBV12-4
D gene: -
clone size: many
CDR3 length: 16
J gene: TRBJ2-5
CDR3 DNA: TGTGCCAGCAGTTTAACCCCACCGGGCAACCAAGAGACCCAGTACTTC
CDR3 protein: CASSLTPPGNQETQYF

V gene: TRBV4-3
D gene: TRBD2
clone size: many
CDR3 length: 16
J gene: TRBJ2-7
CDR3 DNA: TGCGCCAGCAGCCCTAGCGGGAACTCCTTTAGTGACGAGCAGTACTTC
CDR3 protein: CASSPSGNSFSDEQYF

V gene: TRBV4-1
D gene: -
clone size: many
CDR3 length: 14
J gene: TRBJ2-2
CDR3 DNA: TGCGCCAGCAGCCAAGGGAGAGGGGCCGGGGAGCTGTTTTTT
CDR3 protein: CASSQGRGAGELFF

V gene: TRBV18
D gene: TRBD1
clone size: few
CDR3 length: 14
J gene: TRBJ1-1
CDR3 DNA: TGTGCCAGCTCACCATTGTCAGGGGGCATAAGGGCTTTCTTT
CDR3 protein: CASSPLSGGIRAFF

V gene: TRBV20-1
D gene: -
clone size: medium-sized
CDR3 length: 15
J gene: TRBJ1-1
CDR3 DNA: TGCAGTGCTAGATTCCCTCAAACGTTTGGACAGCCAGCTTTCTTT
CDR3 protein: CSARFPQTFGQPAFF

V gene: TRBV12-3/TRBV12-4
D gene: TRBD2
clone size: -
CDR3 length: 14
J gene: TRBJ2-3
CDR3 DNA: TGTGCCAGCGGACTAGCGGGGGGCGGGGATACGCAGTATTTT
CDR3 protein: CASGLAGGGDTQYF

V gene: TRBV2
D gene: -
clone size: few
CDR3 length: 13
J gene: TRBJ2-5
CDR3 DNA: TGTGCCAGCAGTGAACAATCCCAAGAGACCCAGTACTTC
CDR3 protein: CASSEQSQETQYF

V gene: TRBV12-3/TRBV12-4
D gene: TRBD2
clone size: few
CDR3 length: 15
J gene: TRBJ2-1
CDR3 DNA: TGTGCCAGCAGGCCGGGACTAGCGGGGTACAATGAGCAGTTCTTC
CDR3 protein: CASRPGLAGYNEQFF

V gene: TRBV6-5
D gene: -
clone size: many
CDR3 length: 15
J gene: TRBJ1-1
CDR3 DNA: TGTGCCAGCAGTCACGACTCCCCCTTCTTTACTGAAGCTTTCTTT
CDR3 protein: CASSHDSPFFTEAFF

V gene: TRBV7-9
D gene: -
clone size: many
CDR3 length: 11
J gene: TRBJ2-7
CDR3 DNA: TGTGCCAGCAGCTTCTACGACGAGCAGTACTTC
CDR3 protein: CASSFYDEQYF

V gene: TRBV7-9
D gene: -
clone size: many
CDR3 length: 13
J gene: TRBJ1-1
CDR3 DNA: TGTGCCAGCAGCTATCAGGGTGAGACTGAAGCTTTCTTT
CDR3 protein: CASSYQGETEAFF

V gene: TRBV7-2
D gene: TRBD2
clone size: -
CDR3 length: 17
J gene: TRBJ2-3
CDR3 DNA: TGTGCCAGCAGCTTAATAGCGGGGGGATTTAGCACAGATACGCAGTATTTT
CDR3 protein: CASSLIAGGFSTDTQYF

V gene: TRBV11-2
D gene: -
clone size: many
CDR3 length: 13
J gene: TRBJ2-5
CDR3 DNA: TGTGCCAGCAGCTTTTCCGCCGGCCAGGGCCAGTACTTC
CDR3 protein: CASSFSAGQGQYF

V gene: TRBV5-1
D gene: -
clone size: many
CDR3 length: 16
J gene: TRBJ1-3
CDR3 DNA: TGCGCCAGCAGCTTGGGTGGTTCCCTCTCTGGAAACACCATATATTTT
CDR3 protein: CASSLGGSLSGNTIYF

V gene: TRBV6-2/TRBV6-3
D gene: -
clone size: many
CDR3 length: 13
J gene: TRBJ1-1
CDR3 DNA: TGTGCCAGCAGTTACTCGCAGTGGACTGAAGCTTTCTTT
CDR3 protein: CASSYSQWTEAFF

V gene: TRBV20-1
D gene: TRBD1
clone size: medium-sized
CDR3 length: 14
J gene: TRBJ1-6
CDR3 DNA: TGCAGTGCTAGAGCCAGGGGGCGGGATTCACCCCTCCACTTT
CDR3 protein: CSARARGRDSPLHF

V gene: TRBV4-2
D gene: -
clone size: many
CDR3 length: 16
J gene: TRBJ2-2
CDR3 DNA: TGTGCCAGCAGCCAAGACCCGACTAGTCGTACCGGGGAGCTGTTTTTT
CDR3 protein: CASSQDPTSRTGELFF

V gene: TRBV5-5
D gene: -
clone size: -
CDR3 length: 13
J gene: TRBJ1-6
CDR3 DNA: TGTGCCAGCAGCTTGAAACCTCAGACACCCCTCCACTTT
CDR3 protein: CASSLKPQTPLHF

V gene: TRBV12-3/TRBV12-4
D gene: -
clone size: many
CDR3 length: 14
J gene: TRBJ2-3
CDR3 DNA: TGTGCCAGCAGCTTACGGGGGTCGGCGGATACGCAGTATTTT
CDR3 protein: CASSLRGSADTQYF

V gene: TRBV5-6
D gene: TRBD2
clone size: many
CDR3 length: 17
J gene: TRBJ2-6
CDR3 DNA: TGTGCCAGCAGCGCGGGACTATTGATCGGTGGGGCCAACGTCCTGACTTTC
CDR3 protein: CASSAGLLIGGANVLTF

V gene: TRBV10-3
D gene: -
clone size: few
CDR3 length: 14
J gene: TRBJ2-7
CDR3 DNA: TGTGCCATCAGCACCGGGACAATCCATTACGAGCAGTACTTC
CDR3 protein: CAISTGTIHYEQYF

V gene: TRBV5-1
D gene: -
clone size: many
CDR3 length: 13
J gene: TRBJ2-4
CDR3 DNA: TGCGCCAGCAGCTTGGCCGGGTCAGACATTCAGTACTTC
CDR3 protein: CASSLAGSDIQYF

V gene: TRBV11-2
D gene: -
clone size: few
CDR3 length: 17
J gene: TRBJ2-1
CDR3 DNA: TGTGCCAGCAGCTTAGATCGGACCGGGGCCTCCTACAATGAGCAGTTCTTC
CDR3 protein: CASSLDRTGASYNEQFF

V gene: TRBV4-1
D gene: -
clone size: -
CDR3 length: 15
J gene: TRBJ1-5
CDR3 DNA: TGCGCCAGCAGCCAAGATTTCGGGGGCAATCAGCCCCAGCATTTT
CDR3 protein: CASSQDFGGNQPQHF

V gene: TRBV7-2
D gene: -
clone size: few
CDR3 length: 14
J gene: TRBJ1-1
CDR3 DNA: TGTGCCAGCAGCTTAGGAGGCAGGGGTACTGAAGCTTTCTTT
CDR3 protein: CASSLGGRGTEAFF

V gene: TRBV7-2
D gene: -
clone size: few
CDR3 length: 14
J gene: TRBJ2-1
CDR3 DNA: TGTGCCAGCAGCGACCAACAGGGCAGGGGTGAGCAGTTCTTC
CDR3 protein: CASSDQQGRGEQFF

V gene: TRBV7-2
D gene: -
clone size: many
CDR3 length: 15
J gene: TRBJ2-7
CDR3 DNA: TGTGCCAGCAGCTTAGGGCAGGGAAGGAACTACGAGCAGTACTTC
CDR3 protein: CASSLGQGRNYEQYF

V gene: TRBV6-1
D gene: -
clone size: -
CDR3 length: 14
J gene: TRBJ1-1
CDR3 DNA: TGTGCCAGCAGTGAAGCCCATCGGGTCACTGAAGCTTTCTTT
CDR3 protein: CASSEAHRVTEAFF